This T cell receptor (beta chain) was retrieved from a study of beta chain features in type 1 diabetes. Whole-study context: In age, gender and cell yields, patients were similar to healthy donors.

The entirety of the isolated RNA underwent reverse transcription, so expressed TCRB transcripts were sequenced. TCRdb keeps only in-frame clones here, not all; method: immunoSEQ multiplex PCR. Counted here are approximately 240,000 clones, roughly 17% occurring once; the ten biggest clones make up 0.065% to 0.095%. To note about this clone: The antigen is not known.

Points from the study as a whole: When Type 1 diabetes patients were examined, their TCRB CDR3s proved moderately but significantly shorter in all four CD4+ subsets.

The CDR3 is 16 residues long. The V end lost 3 bases, the J end lost 4 bases, and 19 bases lay between the germline ends. Germline V CDR1 and CDR2: SGDLS, YYNGEE. This sequence originates from a man aged 25 to 40 with type 1 diabetes. The chain joins TRBV9 to TRBJ1-2, with D perhaps matching TRBD1 (6 bases). The specimen sequenced was naive CD4+ T cells from blood. CDR3: CASSAIRGKGGYGYTF. CDR3 sequence (DNA): TGTGCCAGCAGCGCCATCCGAGGGAAGGGGGGCTATGGCTACACCTTC.